The entry below gives a single T cell receptor beta chain sequence along with its context. The target antigen is unknown. Full-length variable regions came from constant-region reverse primers plus semi-nested Nested Universal Primer A PCR. TCRdb independently ran MiXCR on the 5' RACE reads; one entry per CDR3 protein. In the table there are around 44,000 distinct CDR3 sequences, approximately 22% of which are singletons. Points from the study as a whole: Whole repertoires were not studied in the larger cohort, only one V-J beta rearrangement. Tumor memory CD4+ T cell TCR gene usage was found to cluster with blood and lymph node memory CD4+ cells and with lymph node naive CD4+ cells.

The CDR3 contains 13 residues. Trimming cost V 7 bases and J 6 bases, with 16 bases left between them. Cells sorted as Tregs were CD4+, CD25+ and CD127-/low. The chain employs TRBV12-3 or TRBV12-4 and TRBJ2-7; the D call may be TRBD1 or TRBD2 (5 bases each). Material for sequencing was Tregs sorted from blood. This TCR came from a female donor with breast cancer. The DNA for the CDR3 is TGTGCCAGCACCCATGATCCGGGACGCGAGCAGTACTTC. It encodes CASTHDPGREQYF.